There are a few counts of the clone carrying this T cell receptor (beta chain). PBMCs were collected from a roughly 10 ml volume of fresh peripheral blood. Amplification targeted TCR beta CDR3 regions from RNA transcripts. Carried out on the TCR CDR3, a first-round RT-PCR used the HTBI primer set. TCRdb passed the multiplex PCR reads through MiXCR, listing each CDR3 protein once. The sample lists about 640,000 distinct CDR3 sequences; more than 20% were seen once. The sample originates from a study of T cells in Graves' hyperthyroidism and ophthalmopathy. CDR3 length: 17 residues. Per germline, CDR1 SEHNR and CDR2 FQNEAQ (reference sequence). V shed 1 base and J shed 2 bases, with 12 bases lying between them.

The chain links TRBV7-9 to TRBJ2-6; weak D call: TRBD1 (6 bases). This clonotype was sampled from a man aged 25-40 years with Graves' ophthalmopathy. Sample: blood. The CDR3 sequence: CASSLGQGKTGANVLTF. In DNA form, the CDR3 reads TGTGCCAGCAGCTTAGGGCAGGGGAAGACTGGGGCCAACGTCCTGACTTTC.